What follows are 29 T cell receptor beta chains derived from one specimen sequenced in a study of T-cell reconstitution after alpha-beta-depleted transplantation in children (dated by TCRdb to the mid-2010s). Preparation of the library involved PCR. The run used an Illumina HiSeq 2500. TCR libraries were prepared with molecular barcoding, using unique molecular identifiers to normalize TCRbeta repertoire quantification. The public reads were reanalyzed by TCRdb: fastp trimming at Q25, MiXCR alignment, in-frame beta chains only. Rows with a matching CDR3 protein are joined into one entry that keeps the most common DNA and genes. For this sample the table gives approximately 83,000 distinct CDR3 sequences, of which roughly 8% were detected only once. Approximately 7.2% of the sample comes from the top ten. The material sequenced was PBMCs from the stem cell graft donor, taken from the stem cell graft. These receptors all come from a human donor who donated a stem cell graft to a child with congenital amegakaryocytic thrombocytopenia.

The genes are TRBV12-3 or TRBV12-4 and TRBJ1-5; D is uncertain. Trimming stripped 4 bases from V and 8 bases from J, with 9 bases between. The CDR3 is made up of 12 amino acids. The CDR3 region has the DNA TGTGCCAGCAGTTCTGACTGGGAGCCCCAGCATTTT. Its protein product is CASSSDWEPQHF.

Ten or more counts support this clonotype. The J gene is TRBJ2-5, the V gene TRBV5-6; 10 bases map to TRBD1. The junction had 9 bases not matched to a gene; V was cut back by 5 bases and J by 8 bases. CDR3 length: 14 amino acids. The V gene's germline CDR1 is SGHDT and CDR2 YYEEEE. CDR3 in DNA: TGTGCCAGCAGTTCTCTGACAGGGGGCGGAACCCAGTACTTC. This gives the protein CASSSLTGGGTQYF.

This chain uses TRBV28 with TRBJ2-2, with 7 bases that match TRBD1. Trimming took 4 bases from V and 7 from J; bases not matched to a gene: 6. The germline CDR1 and CDR2 sequences are MDHEN and SYDVKM. This CDR3 is 14 amino acids long. CDR3 coding DNA: TGTGCCAGCAGTTCCGGACAGGCTAACGGGGAGCTGTTTTTT. Protein sequence: CASSSGQANGELFF. The full variable domain, completed using reference TRBV28 and TRBJ2-2, is DVKVTQSSRYLVKRTGEKVFLECVQDMDHENMFWYRQDPGLGLRLIYFSYDVKMKEKGDIPEGYSVSREKKERFSLILESASTNQTSMYLCASSSGQANGELFFGEGSRLTVL.

This chain joins TRBV7-2 and TRBJ2-1; the D is unclear. Trimming took off 5 bases at V and 9 bases at J, with 14 bases between the two ends. CDR3 length: 13 residues. CDR1 is SGHTA, CDR2 FQGNSA, per germline. CDR3 DNA: TGTGCCAGCAGCCCCCCGTGGGCAGGTGAGCAGTTCTTC. It yields the protein CASSPPWAGEQFF.

The V call is TRBV6-1, the J call TRBJ2-5; no firm D call. Germline loops: CDR1 MNHNS, CDR2 SASEGT. V was pared by 5 bases and J by 2 bases, with 21 bases between. The CDR3 spans 17 residues. As DNA, the CDR3 is TGTGCCAGCAGTCCTCTCCTATCGCCTGCGGATCAAGAGACCCAGTACTTC. This sequence encodes CASSPLLSPADQETQYF.

This clonotype has a count of ten or more. This chain joins TRBV20-1 and TRBJ2-7; D is possibly TRBD2 (6 bases). Germline lookup yields CDR1 DFQATT and CDR2 SNEGSKA (reference sequence). The CDR3 is 15 residues long. Trimming stripped 0 bases from V and 1 base from J, with 13 bases between. CDR3 protein: CSARETGSGSYEQYF. In DNA form, the CDR3 reads TGCAGTGCTAGAGAGACGGGTAGCGGTTCCTACGAGCAGTACTTC.

This clonotype was seen ten or more times. This chain joins TRBV5-6 and TRBJ2-2, with D unresolved. Germline V gene lookup returns CDR1 SGHDT and CDR2 YYEEEE. V gave up 0 bases and J gave up 6 bases, with 12 bases separating them. The length of the CDR3 is 15 residues. CDR3 loop: CASSLVVERPGELFF. CDR3 nucleotides: TGTGCCAGCAGCTTGGTAGTCGAACGACCCGGGGAGCTGTTTTTT.

This clonotype has at least ten counts. The V gene is TRBV9, the J gene TRBJ2-2; a weak D match, TRBD1 (5 bases). CDR1 SGDLS and CDR2 YYNGEE come from the germline V gene. The CDR3 is 16 residues long. V shed 3 bases and J shed 7 bases, with 19 bases lying between them. The DNA of the CDR3 is TGTGCCAGCAGCGGCGAGGAGCAGGGCGTTAGCGGGGAGCTGTTTTTT. Protein: CASSGEEQGVSGELFF.

This clonotype was found many times. The chain has TRBV12-3 or TRBV12-4 and TRBJ2-1; D remains ambiguous. The CDR3 has 16 residues. Trimming stripped 4 bases from V and 4 bases from J, with 17 bases between. In DNA, the CDR3 is TGTGCCAGCAGTTCCCCAGAGCAGCTCCCATACAATGAGCAGTTCTTC. It yields the protein CASSSPEQLPYNEQFF.

This clonotype has ten or more counts. This chain uses TRBV5-6 with TRBJ2-3; 7 nucleotides agree with TRBD1. The CDR3 contains 18 residues. V shed 0 bases and J 2 bases; nucleotides not matched to a gene: 12. Per germline, CDR1 SGHDT and CDR2 YYEEEE. The CDR3: CASSLGGFGQVVTDTQYF. DNA for the CDR3: TGTGCCAGCAGCTTGGGTGGTTTTGGACAGGTAGTCACAGATACGCAGTATTTT.

There are many counts of this clonotype. The V and J genes are TRBV12-3 or TRBV12-4 and TRBJ2-3, with 11 nucleotides matching TRBD2. V shed 1 base and J 2 bases; nucleotides not matched to a gene: 5. The CDR3 has 17 residues. The CDR3 region is CASSLGLAGGDTDTQYF. CDR3 DNA: TGTGCCAGCAGTTTAGGGCTAGCGGGGGGTGACACAGATACGCAGTATTTT.

This clonotype came up many times. V usage is TRBV20-1 and J usage is TRBJ2-7; D possibly corresponds to TRBD1 (5 bases). Germline V CDR1 and CDR2: DFQATT, SNEGSKA (reference sequence). Deletions cut 1 base from V and 3 bases from J, with 16 bases between. The length of the CDR3 is 15 residues. In nucleotides, the CDR3 is TGCAGTGCTAGAGTGACCAGGGTAGGAGACTACGAGCAGTACTTC. Translated, it gives CSARVTRVGDYEQYF.

This clonotype was picked up one time. The rearrangement uses TRBV29-1 and TRBJ1-4, with no clear D. This CDR3 comprises 13 residues. Germline V gives CDR1 SQVTM, CDR2 ANQGSEA. The germline V and J ends were trimmed by 6 bases and 4 bases, with 12 bases remaining between them. CDR3 sequence: CSVADWFNEKLFF. The DNA of the CDR3 is TGCAGCGTCGCCGATTGGTTTAATGAAAAACTGTTTTTT.

This clonotype was counted at least ten times. The chain uses TRBV25-1 and TRBJ2-5; 11 bases align to TRBD2. The V segment lost 3 bases and the J segment 0 bases; nucleotides outside the gene matches: 6. Germline V CDR1 and CDR2: MGHDK, SYGVNS. The CDR3 has 17 residues. In DNA form, the CDR3 reads TGTGCCAGCAGTGACCTACGACTAGCGGGATACCAAGAGACCCAGTACTTC. Protein: CASSDLRLAGYQETQYF.

This clonotype was picked up a small number of times. The chain carries TRBV27 and TRBJ2-7; 9 nucleotides align to TRBD1. The CDR3 covers 14 residues. Germline trimming cut 3 bases from V and 5 bases from J; bases unmatched to any gene: 5. CDR1 and CDR2 from the germline V gene are MNHEY and SMNVEV (reference sequence). The CDR3 DNA is TGTGCCAGCAGTTTGGGACAGGGCTACGACGAGCAGTACTTC. Its protein product is CASSLGQGYDEQYF.

Many counts were recorded for this clonotype. This chain connects TRBV27 to TRBJ1-1; maybe TRBD1 (6 bases). The CDR3 is 14 residues long. CDR1 and CDR2 from the germline V gene are MNHEY and SMNVEV (reference sequence). Trimming took 5 bases from V and 4 from J, leaving 14 bases between them. The CDR3 nucleotides read TGTGCCAGCAGTACTGAACAGGGAGGCACTGAAGCTTTCTTT. As protein: CASSTEQGGTEAFF.

There are many counts of this clonotype. V usage is TRBV10-3 and J usage is TRBJ2-5; D is undetermined. Germline-derived CDR1 and CDR2 are ENHRY and SYGVKD. This CDR3 spans 12 amino acids. Trimming shortened V by 11 bases and J by 7 bases, and 17 bases separated the two germline ends. The CDR3, as DNA: TGTGCCGCGACCTCCTCCTCTGGGACCCAGTACTTC. The encoded protein is CAATSSSGTQYF.

This clonotype was counted many times. V is TRBV3-1 and J is TRBJ1-6, with D maybe TRBD1 (6 bases). From germline, CDR1 is LGHDT and CDR2 YNNKEL (reference sequence). There are 15 residues in the CDR3. Between the trimmed V and J ends, which lost 3 bases and 6 bases, there was a span of 12 bases. For the CDR3, the DNA is TGTGCCAGCAGCCACTCCAGGACAGCTAATTCACCCCTCCACTTT. Protein sequence: CASSHSRTANSPLHF.

Ten or more counts support this clonotype. The rearrangement joins TRBV3-1 to TRBJ2-7; 9 nucleotides agree with TRBD2. V gave up 6 bases and J gave up 0 bases; unmatched junction bases: 9. This CDR3 comprises 16 residues. Germline V gene data show CDR1 as LGHDT and CDR2 as YNNKEL (reference sequence). In DNA, the CDR3 is TGTGCCAGCAGAAGGGGGCTAGCGGGGACCTCCTACGAGCAGTACTTC. It codes for CASRRGLAGTSYEQYF.

This clonotype was counted at least ten times. DNA for the CDR3: TGTGCCAGCAGCCCCCTGGGGCGGGGACCACTCCCAGATACGCAGTATTTT. It codes for CASSPLGRGPLPDTQYF. The J gene is TRBJ2-3, the V gene TRBV12-3 or TRBV12-4; TRBD2 might be the D (6 bases). CDR3 size: 17 residues. Trimming removed 6 bases from V and 4 bases from J, with 23 bases in between.

In this sample, this clonotype turned up many times. The V and J genes are TRBV10-3 and TRBJ2-5; TRBD2 matches 8 bases. Trimming took 9 bases from V and 0 from J; bases not matched to a gene: 12. The CDR3 consists of 16 residues. Germline V gene lookup returns CDR1 ENHRY and CDR2 SYGVKD. The CDR3 region has the DNA TGTGCCATAAGAGCCGGGACTAGTCGGCACCAAGAGACCCAGTACTTC. Translated: CAIRAGTSRHQETQYF.

This clonotype was observed many times. V is TRBV5-5 and J is TRBJ2-3; perhaps TRBD1 as D (6 bases). Trimming removed 3 bases at V and 2 bases at J, with 10 bases between. Germline V CDR1 and CDR2: SGHKS, YYEKEE (reference sequence). This CDR3 region has 14 residues. CDR3 in DNA: TGTGCCAGCAGCTGGGACATCTCCACAGATACGCAGTATTTT. Translation: CASSWDISTDTQYF.

This clonotype was seen many times. V is TRBV20-1 and J is TRBJ2-1; TRBD2 aligns across 10 bases. V lost 0 bases, J lost 13 bases, and 15 bases stayed unmatched. The CDR3 length is 16 residues. CDR1 and CDR2 (germline): DFQATT, SNEGSKA (reference sequence). The CDR3 DNA reads TGCAGTGCTAGAGATCTACTAGCGGGGAGCCAGGGGGCTCAGTTCTTC. Translating gives CSARDLLAGSQGAQFF.

In this sample, this clonotype turned up a few times. The rearrangement links TRBV5-1 to TRBJ2-7; maybe TRBD1 (6 bases). Trimming left V 0 bases short and J 6 bases short, with 13 bases between. Germline V gives CDR1 SGHRS, CDR2 YFSETQ. This CDR3 spans 14 amino acids. The CDR3 loop reads CASSLARGNSEQYF. As DNA, the CDR3 is TGCGCCAGCAGCTTGGCCAGGGGCAACTCCGAGCAGTACTTC.

In its sample, this clonotype was seen many times. The gene calls are TRBV6-5 and TRBJ2-1; tentatively, D is TRBD2 (5 bases). The CDR3 consists of 13 residues. The V and J ends lost 4 bases and 9 bases respectively, with 13 bases between them. The germline gives CDR1 MNHEY, CDR2 SVGAGI. Written as DNA, the CDR3 is TGTGCCAGCAGTTTTAAGTCGGAGGCTGAGCAGTTCTTC. Protein sequence: CASSFKSEAEQFF.

This clonotype showed up just a few times. This chain connects TRBV4-2 to TRBJ1-2, with D tentatively TRBD1 (5 bases). Deletions cut 1 base from V and 7 bases from J, with 10 bases between. The germline V gene has CDR1 LGHNA and CDR2 YNFKEQ. This CDR3 is built from 13 residues. CDR3: CASSQVGDSGYTF. DNA of the CDR3: TGTGCCAGCAGCCAAGTTGGGGACTCTGGCTACACCTTC.

This clonotype showed up many times. The chain is built from TRBV28 and TRBJ2-3; the D is unclear. The germline V and J ends were trimmed by 5 bases and 5 bases, with 14 bases remaining between them. The germline CDR1 and CDR2 sequences are MDHEN and SYDVKM. The length of the CDR3 is 14 residues. The CDR3 here is CASSPLTSGDTQYF. The CDR3 DNA sequence: TGTGCCAGCAGTCCCCTCACGTCAGGAGATACGCAGTATTTT.

This clonotype has ten or more counts. V and J are TRBV7-9 and TRBJ1-4; 8 nucleotides align to TRBD1. The CDR3 loop spans 14 amino acids. CDR1 and CDR2 from the germline V gene are SEHNR and FQNEAQ (reference sequence). The junction had 7 bases not matched to a gene; V was cut back by 5 bases and J by 8 bases. The CDR3 is CASSVGQGREKLFF. The CDR3 nucleotides are TGTGCCAGCAGCGTCGGACAGGGACGAGAAAAACTGTTTTTT.

This clonotype was recorded at least ten times. The genes are TRBV12-3 or TRBV12-4 and TRBJ2-3; 7 nucleotides agree with TRBD1. V lost 6 bases to trimming and J lost 0 bases; unmatched junction nucleotides: 6. There are 15 residues in the CDR3. CDR3 in amino acids: CASSHRGGSTDTQYF. The CDR3, as DNA: TGTGCCAGCAGCCACAGGGGTGGGAGCACAGATACGCAGTATTTT.